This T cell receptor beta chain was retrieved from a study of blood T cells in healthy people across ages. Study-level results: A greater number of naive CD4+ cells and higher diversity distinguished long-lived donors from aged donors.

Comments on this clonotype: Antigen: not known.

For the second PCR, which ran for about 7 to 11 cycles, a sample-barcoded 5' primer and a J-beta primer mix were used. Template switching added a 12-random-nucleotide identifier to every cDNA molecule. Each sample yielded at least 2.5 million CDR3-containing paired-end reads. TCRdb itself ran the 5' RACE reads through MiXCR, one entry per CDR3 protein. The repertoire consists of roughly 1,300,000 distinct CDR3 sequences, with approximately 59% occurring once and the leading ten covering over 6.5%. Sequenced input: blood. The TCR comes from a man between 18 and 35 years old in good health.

CDR3 sequence reads: CASSQDMGLTEAFF. CDR3 DNA: TGCGCCAGCAGCCAAGATATGGGTCTCACTGAAGCTTTCTTT. This sequence joins TRBV4-3 and TRBJ1-1; D gene uncertain. The CDR3 has 14 residues. CDR1 and CDR2 from the germline V gene are LGHNA and YSLEER. The V and J ends lost 0 bases and 4 bases respectively, with 9 bases between them.